This record concerns one TCR beta chain sequence. This receptor's antigen is unknown. Nothing much larger sits one base from this clone, and base qualities are not available. Germline trimming: 6 bases from V, 2 bases from J; junction bases outside gene matches: 14. The CDR3 contains 16 residues, cysteine and phenylalanine counted. CDR3 DNA only is kept here, 48 bases in frame from base 1. The germline V gene (reference sequence) gives CDR1 as DFQATT and CDR2 as SNEGSKA. This sample stems from a study of T cells in Graves' hyperthyroidism and ophthalmopathy (dated by TCRdb to between 2019 and 2020). Regarding the research as a whole: A discovery cohort of approximately 97 patients, roughly 43 with Graves' ophthalmopathy and 55 to 60 with stable Graves' hyperthyroidism, was used to find distinguishing TCR V-J signatures. The study also compared thyroid tissue and blood T-cell repertoires from five or six Graves' hyperthyroidism patients. The 100 or so discovery patients were randomly split 7:3 into training and test sets. After blood sampling, hyperthyroidism patients were treated with methimazole at a starting dose of 30 mg daily, and ophthalmopathy patients were treated with high-dose intravenous methylprednisolone. An independent validation cohort of around 19 hyperthyroidism patients and 17 patients who later progressed to ophthalmopathy tested prospective prediction of ophthalmopathy. The paper reports TCR Vbeta CDR3 sequencing of more than 120 peripheral blood samples: 43 ophthalmopathy, over 70 hyperthyroidism and around 17 progressor patients.

General findings and caveats noted by the study authors: Most expanded thyroid clonotypes (frequency above 0.001) were also detected in blood, suggesting blood repertoires may reflect thyroid immune responses. Sample size was not statistically predetermined, and blinding of investigators to group allocation was not performed. In validation, the model predicted progression to ophthalmopathy a median of about 5.9 months before onset, with over 60% sensitivity and more than 72% specificity. A model built on a 13 V-J signature distinguished ophthalmopathy from stable hyperthyroidism, reaching around 87% sensitivity and about 81% specificity in cross-validation and 80%/75% in testing.

The TCR beta CDR3 regions were amplified from RNA transcripts. The TCR CDR3 was subjected to a first round of RT-PCR using the HTBI primer set and the Qiagen OneStep RT-PCR kit. The libraries were constructed in a second round of multiplex PCR and then size-selected and purified. The libraries were sequenced on an Illumina HiSeq2000 using paired-end 100 bp reads. The original methods were these. SOAPnuke was used to process the raw data, removing reads that contained adapters or uncalled bases, had a mean Phred below 15, or lacked an exact match to the constant primer or identifier. COPE v1.2.5 was used to merge the high-quality paired reads, and each unique nucleotide sequence was defined as a clonotype. MiTCR v1.1 was used to align the clonotypes against IMGT TRBV, TRBD and TRBJ reference segments. The analysis was restricted to V-J combinations with a frequency above 0.0001, which together covered about 99% of the repertoires. The TCS score was defined as the ratio of F50 (clonal expansion) to E x V (chaos), calculated using BLOSUM62-based TCRdist between CDR3 peptides within each V-J. Welch's t-statistics and random forest reduced fewer than 550 V-J features to under 15, which were used in a naive Bayes classifier (R e1071). The similarity between thyroid and blood repertoires was quantified using the Morisita-Horn index. The raw public reads went through TCRdb reprocessing: fastp at Q25, MiXCR clone calling, in-frame beta chains kept. Rows are unified per CDR3 protein, each entry keeping the most common DNA and genes. TCRdb's processing, not the authors', yielded these V and J calls. The sample records a few hundred thousand distinct CDR3 sequences, under 60% of which are singletons. Around 7.7% of the sample is taken by the ten largest.

A patient counted as having stable Graves' hyperthyroidism if no progression to ophthalmopathy occurred over 18 months of follow-up. Hyperthyroidism patients were newly diagnosed, had a disease duration of under 2 months, and were aged 18 to 65 years. Exclusion was applied to patients with uncontrolled infections, other autoimmune diseases, pregnancy or lactation. Diagnoses relied on clinical symptoms, serum thyroxine and TRAb, thyroid ultrasound and orbital computed tomography. Total RNA was extracted with Trizol reagent, and quality was checked on an Agilent 2100 Bioanalyzer. The rearrangement combines TRBV20-1 with TRBJ1-2; TRBD1 matches 8 bases in the middle. This clonotype was sampled from a woman aged 18-35 years with Graves' hyperthyroidism. Sequencing input: peripheral blood or thyroid tissue (not recorded which). The nucleotides read TGCAGTGCCCACCAAGCGGACAGGGTCTCGAACTATGGCTACACCTTC. Its translation reads: CSAHQADRVSNYGYTF.